This T cell receptor (beta chain) stems from a study of identical twins. Findings and caveats of the study: Sequences that were beta out-of-frame showed weaker excess twin sharing. Reduced insertions were recorded for abundant cord blood beta clonotypes, with no such pattern in memory repertoires.

With regard to this clonotype: Its matching antigen is unknown.

Each cDNA held unique molecular identifiers, and template switching gave it a universal primer site. Each CDR3 protein is one row after TCRdb ran MiXCR on the 5' RACE reads. The sample yields 690,000 or so distinct CDR3 sequences, roughly 8% seen once. CDR1 is SEHNR, CDR2 FQNEAQ, per germline (reference sequence). V shed 2 bases, J shed 4 bases, and the junction held 5 bases outside the gene matches. The CDR3 runs to 15 residues. Donors uniformly comprised healthy Caucasians. Separately, the same data were catalogued under a study of yellow fever vaccine responses in identical twins.

The TCR comes from a woman between 18 and 29 years old in good health. The rearrangement links TRBV7-9 to TRBJ1-3; 7 positions agree with TRBD1. Source material: PBMCs. CDR3 amino acids: CASSLIQGVGNTIYF. The CDR3 DNA follows: TGTGCCAGCAGCTTAATTCAGGGGGTCGGAAACACCATATATTTT.